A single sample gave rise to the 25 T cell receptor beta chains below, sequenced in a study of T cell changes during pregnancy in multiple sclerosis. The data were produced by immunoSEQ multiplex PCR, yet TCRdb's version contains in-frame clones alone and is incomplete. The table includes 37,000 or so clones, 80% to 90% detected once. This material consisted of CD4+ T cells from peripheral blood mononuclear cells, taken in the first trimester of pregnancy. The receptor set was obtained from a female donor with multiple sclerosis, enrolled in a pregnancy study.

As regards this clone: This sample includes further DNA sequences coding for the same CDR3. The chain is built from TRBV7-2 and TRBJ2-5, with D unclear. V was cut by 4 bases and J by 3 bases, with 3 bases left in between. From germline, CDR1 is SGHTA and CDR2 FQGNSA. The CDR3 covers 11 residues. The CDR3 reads CASSSEETQYF. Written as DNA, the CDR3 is TGTGCCAGCAGCTCAGAAGAGACCCAGTACTTC.

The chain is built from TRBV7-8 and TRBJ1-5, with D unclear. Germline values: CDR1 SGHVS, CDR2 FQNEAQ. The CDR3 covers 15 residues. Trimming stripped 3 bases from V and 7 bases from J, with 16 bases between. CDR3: CASSLERVSRQPQHF. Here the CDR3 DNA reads TGTGCCAGCAGCTTGGAGAGGGTCTCTAGGCAGCCCCAGCATTTT.

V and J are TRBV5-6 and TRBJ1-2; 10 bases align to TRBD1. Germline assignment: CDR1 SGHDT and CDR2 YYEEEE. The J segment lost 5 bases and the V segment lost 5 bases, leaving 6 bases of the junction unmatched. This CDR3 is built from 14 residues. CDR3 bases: TGTGCCAGCAGGCGGACAGGGGGAGAGTATGGCTACACCTTC. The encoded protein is CASRRTGGEYGYTF.

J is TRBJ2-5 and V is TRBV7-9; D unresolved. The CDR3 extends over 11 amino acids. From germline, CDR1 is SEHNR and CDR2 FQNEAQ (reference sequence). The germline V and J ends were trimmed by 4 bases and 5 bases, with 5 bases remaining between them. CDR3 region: CASSSLETQYF. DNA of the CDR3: TGTGCCAGCAGCTCCCTGGAGACCCAGTACTTC.

The CDR3 DNA reads TGTGCCTTAGACAGGATCCTCATGAACACTGAAGCTTTCTTT. This sequence encodes CALDRILMNTEAFF. V is TRBV30 and J is TRBJ1-1; D possibly corresponds to TRBD1 (6 bases). The germline V gene has CDR1 GTSNPN and CDR2 SVGIG (reference sequence). The CDR3 is 14 amino acids. Trimming removed 7 bases at V and 0 bases at J, with 15 bases between.

CDR3 coding DNA: TGCGCCAGCAGCTTAGGGGATTGGGGAAATGGCTACACCTTC. This translates into CASSLGDWGNGYTF. The chain links TRBV5-1 to TRBJ1-2; TRBD1 is a possible D gene (5 bases). The V and J ends lost 2 bases and 6 bases respectively, with 14 bases between them. The CDR3 totals 14 residues. Germline-derived CDR1 and CDR2 are SGHRS and YFSETQ.

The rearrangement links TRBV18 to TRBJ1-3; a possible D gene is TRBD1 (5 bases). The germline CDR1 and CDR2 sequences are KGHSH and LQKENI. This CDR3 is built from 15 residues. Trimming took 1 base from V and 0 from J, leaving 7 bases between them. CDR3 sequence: CASSPRTGSGNTIYF. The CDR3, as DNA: TGTGCCAGCTCACCACGTACAGGCTCTGGAAACACCATATATTTT.

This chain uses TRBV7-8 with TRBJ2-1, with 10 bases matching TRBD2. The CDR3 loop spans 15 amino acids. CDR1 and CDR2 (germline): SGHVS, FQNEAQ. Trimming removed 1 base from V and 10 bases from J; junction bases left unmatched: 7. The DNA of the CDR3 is TGTGCCAGCAGCTTAGGCGCTAGCGGGAGCTGGGAGCAGTTCTTC. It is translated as CASSLGASGSWEQFF.

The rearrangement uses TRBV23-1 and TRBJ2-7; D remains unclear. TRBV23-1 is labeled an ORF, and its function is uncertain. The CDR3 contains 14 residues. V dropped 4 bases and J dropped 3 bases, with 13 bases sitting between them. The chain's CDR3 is CASSRLSSYYEQYF. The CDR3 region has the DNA TGCGCCAGCAGTCGACTCAGTTCATACTACGAGCAGTACTTC.

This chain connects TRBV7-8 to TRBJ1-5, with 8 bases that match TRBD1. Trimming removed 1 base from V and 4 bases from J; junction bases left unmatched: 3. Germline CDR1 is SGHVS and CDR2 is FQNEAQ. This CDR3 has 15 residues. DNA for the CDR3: TGTGCCAGCAGCTTAGTGGGACAGGCAAATCAGCCCCAGCATTTT. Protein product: CASSLVGQANQPQHF.

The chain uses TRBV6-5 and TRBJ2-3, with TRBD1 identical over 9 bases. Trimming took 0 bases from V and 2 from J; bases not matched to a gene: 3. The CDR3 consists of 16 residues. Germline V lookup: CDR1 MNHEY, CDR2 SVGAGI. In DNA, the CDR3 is TGTGCCAGCAGTTACTCGGGGACAGGGAACACAGATACGCAGTATTTT. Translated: CASSYSGTGNTDTQYF.

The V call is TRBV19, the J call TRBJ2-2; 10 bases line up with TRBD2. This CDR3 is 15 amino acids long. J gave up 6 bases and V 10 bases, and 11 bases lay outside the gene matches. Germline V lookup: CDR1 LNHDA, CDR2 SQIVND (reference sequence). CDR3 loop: CATTSERGGPGELFF. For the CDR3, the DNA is TGTGCCACCACATCCGAGCGGGGGGGGCCCGGGGAGCTGTTTTTT.

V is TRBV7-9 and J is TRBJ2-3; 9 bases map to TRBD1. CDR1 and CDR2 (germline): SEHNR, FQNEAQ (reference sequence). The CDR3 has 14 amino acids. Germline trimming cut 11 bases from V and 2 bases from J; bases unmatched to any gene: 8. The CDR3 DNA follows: TGTGCCGTACTACAGGGGGCGACCACAGATACGCAGTATTTT. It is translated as CAVLQGATTDTQYF.

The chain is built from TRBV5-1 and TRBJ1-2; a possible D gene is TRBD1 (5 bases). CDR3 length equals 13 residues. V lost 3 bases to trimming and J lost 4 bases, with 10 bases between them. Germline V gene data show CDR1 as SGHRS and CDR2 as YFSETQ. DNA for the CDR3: TGCGCCAGCAGCTCGGACATTCTCTATGGCTACACCTTC. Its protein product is CASSSDILYGYTF.

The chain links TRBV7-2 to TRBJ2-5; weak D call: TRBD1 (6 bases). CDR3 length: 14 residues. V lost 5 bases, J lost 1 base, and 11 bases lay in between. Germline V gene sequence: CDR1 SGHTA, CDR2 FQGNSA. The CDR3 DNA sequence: TGTGCCAGCAGCCCAGGACAGCGCCAAGAGACCCAGTACTTC. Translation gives CASSPGQRQETQYF.

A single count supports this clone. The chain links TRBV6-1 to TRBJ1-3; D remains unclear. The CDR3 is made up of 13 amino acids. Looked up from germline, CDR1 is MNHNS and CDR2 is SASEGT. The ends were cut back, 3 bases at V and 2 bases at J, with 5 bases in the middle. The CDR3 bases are TGTGCCAGCAGTGAGTATGCTGGAAACACCATATATTTT. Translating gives CASSEYAGNTIYF.

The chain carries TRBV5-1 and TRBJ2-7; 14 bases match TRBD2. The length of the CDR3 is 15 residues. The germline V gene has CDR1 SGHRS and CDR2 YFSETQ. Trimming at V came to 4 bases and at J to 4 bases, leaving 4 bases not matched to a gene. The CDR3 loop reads CASSQGTSGSYEQYF. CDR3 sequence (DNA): TGCGCCAGCAGCCAAGGGACTAGCGGGAGTTACGAGCAGTACTTC.

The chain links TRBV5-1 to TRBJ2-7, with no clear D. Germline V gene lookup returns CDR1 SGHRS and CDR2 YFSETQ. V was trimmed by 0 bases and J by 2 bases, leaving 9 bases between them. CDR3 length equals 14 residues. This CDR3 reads CASSLDARAYEQYF. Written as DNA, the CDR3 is TGCGCCAGCAGCTTGGATGCCCGCGCCTACGAGCAGTACTTC.

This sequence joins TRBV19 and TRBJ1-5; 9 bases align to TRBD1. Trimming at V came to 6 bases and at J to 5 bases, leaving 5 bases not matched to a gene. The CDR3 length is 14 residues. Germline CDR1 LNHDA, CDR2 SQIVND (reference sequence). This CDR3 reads CASRRTGEDQPQHF. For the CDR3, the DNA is TGTGCCAGTAGGCGGACAGGGGAGGATCAGCCCCAGCATTTT.

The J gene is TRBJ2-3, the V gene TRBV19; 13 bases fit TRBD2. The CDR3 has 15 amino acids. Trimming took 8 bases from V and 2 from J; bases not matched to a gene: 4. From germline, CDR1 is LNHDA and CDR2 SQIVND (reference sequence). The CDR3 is CASGLAGANTDTQYF. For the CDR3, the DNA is TGTGCCAGTGGACTAGCGGGGGCCAACACAGATACGCAGTATTTT.

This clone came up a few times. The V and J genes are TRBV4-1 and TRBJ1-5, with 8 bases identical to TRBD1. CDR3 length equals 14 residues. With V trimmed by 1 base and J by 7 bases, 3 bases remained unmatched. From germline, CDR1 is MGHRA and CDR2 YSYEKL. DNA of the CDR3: TGCGCCAGCAGCCAAGGTGACAGGGGACAGCCCCAGCATTTT. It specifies CASSQGDRGQPQHF.

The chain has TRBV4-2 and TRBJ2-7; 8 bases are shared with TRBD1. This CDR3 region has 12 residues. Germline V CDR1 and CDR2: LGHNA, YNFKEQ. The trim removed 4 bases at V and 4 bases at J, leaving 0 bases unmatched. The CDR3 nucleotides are TGTGCCAGCAGCCGGGACAGGTACGAGCAGTACTTC. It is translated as CASSRDRYEQYF.

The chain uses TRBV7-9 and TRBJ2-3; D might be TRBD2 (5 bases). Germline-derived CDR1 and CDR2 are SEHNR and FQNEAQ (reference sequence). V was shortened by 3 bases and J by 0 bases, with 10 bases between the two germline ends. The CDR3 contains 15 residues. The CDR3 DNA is TGTGCCAGCAGCTTTGAGGGCTCTAGCACAGATACGCAGTATTTT. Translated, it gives CASSFEGSSTDTQYF.

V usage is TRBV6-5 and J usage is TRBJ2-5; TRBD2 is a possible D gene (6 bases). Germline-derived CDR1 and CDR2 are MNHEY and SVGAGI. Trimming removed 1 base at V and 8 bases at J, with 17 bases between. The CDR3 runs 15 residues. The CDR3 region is CASSYLPGTVRTQYF. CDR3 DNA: TGTGCCAGCAGTTACTTGCCCGGGACTGTGCGAACCCAGTACTTC.

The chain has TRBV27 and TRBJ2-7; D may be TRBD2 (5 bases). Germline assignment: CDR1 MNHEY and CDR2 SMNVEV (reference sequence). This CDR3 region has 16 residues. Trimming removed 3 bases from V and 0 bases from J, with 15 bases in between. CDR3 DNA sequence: TGTGCCAGCAGTTTGGAGGCTCCGGGCGGCTCCTACGAGCAGTACTTC. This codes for CASSLEAPGGSYEQYF.